The entry below gives a single T cell receptor beta chain sequence along with its context. The method was immunoSEQ multiplex PCR; TCRdb's version includes in-frame clones alone and lacks a portion of them. The sample records 45,000 to 65,000 clones, roughly 90% being singletons. Germline trimming cut 4 bases from V and 2 bases from J; bases unmatched to any gene: 2. The CDR3 runs to 15 residues. Looked up from germline, CDR1 is MNHEY and CDR2 is SVGAGI. The data were taken from a study of T cell changes during pregnancy in multiple sclerosis. The receptor was isolated from a female donor with multiple sclerosis, enrolled in a pregnancy study. The V gene is TRBV6-5, the J gene TRBJ2-1, with 10 bases fitting TRBD1. Source: CD4+ T cells from peripheral blood mononuclear cells, taken after pregnancy. The DNA of the CDR3 is TGTGCCAGCAGTTCGGACAGGGGGGCCTACAATGAGCAGTTCTTC. This codes for CASSSDRGAYNEQFF.